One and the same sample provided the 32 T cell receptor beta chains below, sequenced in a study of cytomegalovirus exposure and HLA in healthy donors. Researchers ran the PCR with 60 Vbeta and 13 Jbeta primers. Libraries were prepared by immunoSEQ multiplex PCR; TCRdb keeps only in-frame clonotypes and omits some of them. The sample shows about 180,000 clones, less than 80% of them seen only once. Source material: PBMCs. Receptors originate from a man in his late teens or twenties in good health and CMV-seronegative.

For the CDR3, the DNA is TGTGCCAGCAGCTCGCAGGGGAACGAGCAGTACTTC. It codes for CASSSQGNEQYF. The rearrangement links TRBV7-9 to TRBJ2-7; a weak D match, TRBD1 (6 bases). The V end was cut by 4 bases, the J end by 5 bases, with 9 bases between. Germline lookup yields CDR1 SEHNR and CDR2 FQNEAQ (reference sequence). The CDR3 extends over 12 amino acids.

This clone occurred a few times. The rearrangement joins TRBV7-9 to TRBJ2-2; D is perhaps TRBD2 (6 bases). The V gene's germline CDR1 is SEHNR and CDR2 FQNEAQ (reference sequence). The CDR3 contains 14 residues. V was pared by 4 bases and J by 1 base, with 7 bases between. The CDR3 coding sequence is TGTGCCAGCAGCTACGGGGGGAACACCGGGGAGCTGTTTTTT. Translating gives CASSYGGNTGELFF. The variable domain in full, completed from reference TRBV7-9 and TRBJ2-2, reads DTGVSQNPRHKITKRGQNVTFRCDPISEHNRLYWYRQTLGQGPEFLTYFQNEAQLEKSRLLSDRFSAERPKGSFSTLEIQRTEQGDSAMYLCASSYGGNTGELFFGEGSRLTVL.

DNA of the CDR3: TGTGCCAGCAGCCCTGACAGAAGCTCCTACGAGCAGTACTTC. It is translated as CASSPDRSSYEQYF. The chain has TRBV7-2 and TRBJ2-7, with D perhaps matching TRBD1 (5 bases). V lost 5 bases to trimming and J lost 0 bases, with 11 bases between them. The CDR3 spans 14 residues. Germline CDR1 reads SGHTA; CDR2 reads FQGNSA.

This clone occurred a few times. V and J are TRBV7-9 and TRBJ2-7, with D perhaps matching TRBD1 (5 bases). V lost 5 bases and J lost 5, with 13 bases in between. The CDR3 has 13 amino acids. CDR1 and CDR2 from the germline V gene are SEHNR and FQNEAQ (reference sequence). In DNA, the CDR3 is TGTGCCAGCAGCCCTCCAGGGCGCCACGAGCAGTACTTC. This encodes CASSPPGRHEQYF. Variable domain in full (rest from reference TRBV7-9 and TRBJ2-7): DTGVSQNPRHKITKRGQNVTFRCDPISEHNRLYWYRQTLGQGPEFLTYFQNEAQLEKSRLLSDRFSAERPKGSFSTLEIQRTEQGDSAMYLCASSPPGRHEQYFGPGTRLTVT.

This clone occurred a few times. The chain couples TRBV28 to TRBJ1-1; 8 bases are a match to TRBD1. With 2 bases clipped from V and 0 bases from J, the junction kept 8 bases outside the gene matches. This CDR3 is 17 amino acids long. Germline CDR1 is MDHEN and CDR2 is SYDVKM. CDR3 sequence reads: CASSLTGGLVMNTEAFF. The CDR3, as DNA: TGTGCCAGCAGTTTAACAGGGGGATTGGTAATGAACACTGAAGCTTTCTTT.

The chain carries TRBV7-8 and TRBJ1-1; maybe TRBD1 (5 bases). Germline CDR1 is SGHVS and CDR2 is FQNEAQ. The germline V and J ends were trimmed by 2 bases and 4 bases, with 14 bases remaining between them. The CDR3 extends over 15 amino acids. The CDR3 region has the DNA TGTGCCAGCAGCTTATCGGGGGGTGGGGTCACTGAAGCTTTCTTT. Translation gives CASSLSGGGVTEAFF.

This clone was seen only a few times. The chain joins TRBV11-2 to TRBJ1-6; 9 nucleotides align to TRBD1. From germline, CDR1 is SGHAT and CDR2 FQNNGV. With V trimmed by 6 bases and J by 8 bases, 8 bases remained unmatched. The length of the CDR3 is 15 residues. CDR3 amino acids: CASRALRTGDSPLHF. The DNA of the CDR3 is TGTGCCAGCAGAGCATTGCGGACAGGGGATTCACCCCTCCACTTT. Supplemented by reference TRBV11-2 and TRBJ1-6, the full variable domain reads EAGVAQSPRYKIIEKRQSVAFWCNPISGHATLYWYQQILGQGPKLLIQFQNNGVVDDSQLPKDRFSAERLKGVDSTLKIQPAKLEDSAVYLCASRALRTGDSPLHFGNGTRLTVT.

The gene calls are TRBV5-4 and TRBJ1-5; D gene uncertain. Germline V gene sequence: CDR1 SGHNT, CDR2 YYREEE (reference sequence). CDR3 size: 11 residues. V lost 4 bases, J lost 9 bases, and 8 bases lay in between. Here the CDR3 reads CASSPARPQHF. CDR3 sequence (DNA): TGTGCCAGCAGCCCTGCGCGGCCCCAGCATTTT.

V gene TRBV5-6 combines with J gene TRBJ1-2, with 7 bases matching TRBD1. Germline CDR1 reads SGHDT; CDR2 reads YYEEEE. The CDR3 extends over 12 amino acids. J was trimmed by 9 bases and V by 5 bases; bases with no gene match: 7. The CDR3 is CASSLRQGSYTF. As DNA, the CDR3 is TGTGCCAGCAGTCTTCGACAGGGAAGCTACACCTTC.

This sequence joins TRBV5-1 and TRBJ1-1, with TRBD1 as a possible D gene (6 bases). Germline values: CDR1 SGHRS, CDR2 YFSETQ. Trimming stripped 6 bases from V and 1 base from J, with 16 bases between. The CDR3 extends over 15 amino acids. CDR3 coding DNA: TGCGCCAGCACAAATCCCGGGACACCGAACACTGAAGCTTTCTTT. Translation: CASTNPGTPNTEAFF.

The CDR3 protein is CASSSGNEQFF. Written as DNA, the CDR3 is TGTGCCAGCAGCTCGGGCAATGAGCAGTTCTTC. The chain couples TRBV5-6 to TRBJ2-1; D unresolved. Trimming shortened V by 3 bases and J by 6 bases, and 4 bases separated the two germline ends. This CDR3 region has 11 residues. From germline, CDR1 is SGHDT and CDR2 YYEEEE.

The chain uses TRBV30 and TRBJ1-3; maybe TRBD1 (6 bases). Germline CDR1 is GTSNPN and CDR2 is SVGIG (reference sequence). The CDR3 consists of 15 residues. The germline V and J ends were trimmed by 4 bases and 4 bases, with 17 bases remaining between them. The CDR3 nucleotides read TGTGCCTGGAATAATTGGGGGCTTTTGGGAAACACCATATATTTT. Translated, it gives CAWNNWGLLGNTIYF.

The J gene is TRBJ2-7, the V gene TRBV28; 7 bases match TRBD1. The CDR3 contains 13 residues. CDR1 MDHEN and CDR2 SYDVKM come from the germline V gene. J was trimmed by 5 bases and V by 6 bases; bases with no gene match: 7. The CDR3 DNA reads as TGTGCCAGCAGCCCACAGGGGCCCCACGAGCAGTACTTC. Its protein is CASSPQGPHEQYF. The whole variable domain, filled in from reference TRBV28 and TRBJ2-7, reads DVKVTQSSRYLVKRTGEKVFLECVQDMDHENMFWYRQDPGLGLRLIYFSYDVKMKEKGDIPEGYSVSREKKERFSLILESASTNQTSMYLCASSPQGPHEQYFGPGTRLTVT.

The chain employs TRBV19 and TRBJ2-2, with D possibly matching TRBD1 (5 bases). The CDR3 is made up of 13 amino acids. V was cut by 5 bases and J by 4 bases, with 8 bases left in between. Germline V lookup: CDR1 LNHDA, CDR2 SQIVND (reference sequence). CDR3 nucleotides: TGTGCCAGTAGTCCGGACACCACCGGGGAGCTGTTTTTT. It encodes CASSPDTTGELFF.

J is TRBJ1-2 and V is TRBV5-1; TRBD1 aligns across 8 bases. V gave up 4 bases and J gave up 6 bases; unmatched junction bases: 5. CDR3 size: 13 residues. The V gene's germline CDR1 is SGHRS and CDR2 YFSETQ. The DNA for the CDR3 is TGCGCCAGCAGCCAGGACAGGGACCATGGCTACACCTTC. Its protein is CASSQDRDHGYTF.

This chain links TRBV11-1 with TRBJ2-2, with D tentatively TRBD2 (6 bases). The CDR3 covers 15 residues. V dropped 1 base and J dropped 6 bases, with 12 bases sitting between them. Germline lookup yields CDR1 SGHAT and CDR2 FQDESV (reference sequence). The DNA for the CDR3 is TGTGCCAGCAGCTTAGACCCAGGGAGGTCCGGGGAGCTGTTTTTT. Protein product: CASSLDPGRSGELFF.

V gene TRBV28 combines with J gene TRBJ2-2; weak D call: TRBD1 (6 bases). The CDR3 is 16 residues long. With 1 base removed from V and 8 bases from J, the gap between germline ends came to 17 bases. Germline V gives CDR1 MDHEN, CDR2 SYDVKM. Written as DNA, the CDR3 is TGTGCCAGCAGTTTATCCTCGGACAGCCCGAGGGGGGAGCTGTTTTTT. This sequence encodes CASSLSSDSPRGELFF.

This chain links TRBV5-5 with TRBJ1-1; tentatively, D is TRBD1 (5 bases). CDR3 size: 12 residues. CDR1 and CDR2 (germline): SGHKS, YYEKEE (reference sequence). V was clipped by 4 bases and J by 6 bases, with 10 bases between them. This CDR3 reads CASSGGGPEAFF. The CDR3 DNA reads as TGTGCCAGCAGCGGGGGGGGACCTGAAGCTTTCTTT. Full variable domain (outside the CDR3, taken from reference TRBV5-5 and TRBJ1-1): DAGVTQSPTHLIKTRGQQVTLRCSPISGHKSVSWYQQVLGQGPQFIFQYYEKEERGRGNFPDRFSARQFPNYSSELNVNALLLGDSALYLCASSGGGPEAFFGQGTRLTVV.

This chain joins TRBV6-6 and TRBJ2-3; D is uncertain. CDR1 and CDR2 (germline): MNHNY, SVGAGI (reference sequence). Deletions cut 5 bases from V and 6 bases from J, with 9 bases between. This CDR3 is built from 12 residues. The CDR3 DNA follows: TGTGCCAGCAGTCGAACAGAGGATACGCAGTATTTT. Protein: CASSRTEDTQYF.

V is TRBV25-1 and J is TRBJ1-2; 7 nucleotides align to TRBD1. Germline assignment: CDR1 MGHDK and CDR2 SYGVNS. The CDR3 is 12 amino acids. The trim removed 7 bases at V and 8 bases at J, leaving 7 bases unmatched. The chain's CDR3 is CASTTKGAGYTF. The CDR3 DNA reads TGTGCCAGCACCACAAAGGGGGCGGGCTACACCTTC.

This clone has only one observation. This chain's CDR3 is CASSEKLPRLAHEQFF. CDR3 sequence (DNA): TGTGCCAGCAGTGAAAAGCTTCCTCGCCTAGCCCATGAGCAGTTCTTC. This chain connects TRBV2 to TRBJ2-1, with TRBD2 as a possible D gene (5 bases). Trimming removed 2 bases from V and 8 bases from J, with 19 bases in between. The CDR3 consists of 16 residues. Germline CDR1 and CDR2: SNHLY and FYNNEI.

The CDR3 loop reads CASNPGWGLAGELFF. The DNA of the CDR3 is TGTGCCAGTAACCCGGGCTGGGGGCTGGCCGGGGAGCTGTTTTTT. The chain employs TRBV19 and TRBJ2-2; D may be TRBD1 (6 bases). Germline-derived CDR1 and CDR2 are LNHDA and SQIVND (reference sequence). V was clipped by 7 bases and J by 6 bases, with 18 bases between them. This CDR3 region has 15 residues.

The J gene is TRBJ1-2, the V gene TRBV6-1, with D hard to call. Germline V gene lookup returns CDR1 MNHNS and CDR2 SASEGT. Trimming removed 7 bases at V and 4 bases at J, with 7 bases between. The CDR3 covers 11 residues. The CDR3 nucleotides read TGTGCCAGCACTTGGAGCTATGGCTACACCTTC. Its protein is CASTWSYGYTF.

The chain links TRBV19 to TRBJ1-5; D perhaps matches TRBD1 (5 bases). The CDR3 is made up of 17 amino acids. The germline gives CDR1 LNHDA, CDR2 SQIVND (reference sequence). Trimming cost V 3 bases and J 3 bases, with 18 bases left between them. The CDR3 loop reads CASSIQLWQGYNQPQHF. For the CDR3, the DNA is TGTGCCAGTAGTATCCAACTCTGGCAGGGCTACAATCAGCCCCAGCATTTT.

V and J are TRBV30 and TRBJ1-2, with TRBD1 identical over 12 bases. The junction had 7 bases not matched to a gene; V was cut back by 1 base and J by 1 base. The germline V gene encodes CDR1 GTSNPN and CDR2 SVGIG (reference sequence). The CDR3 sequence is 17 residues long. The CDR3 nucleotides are TGTGCCTGGAGTGGGGGACAGGGGGCCCCCGATAACTATGGCTACACCTTC. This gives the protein CAWSGGQGAPDNYGYTF.

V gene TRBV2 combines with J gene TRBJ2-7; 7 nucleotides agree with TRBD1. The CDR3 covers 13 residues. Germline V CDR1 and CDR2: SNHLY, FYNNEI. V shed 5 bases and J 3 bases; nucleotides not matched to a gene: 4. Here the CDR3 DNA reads TGTGCCAGCAGTAACGGACAGGTCTACGAGCAGTACTTC. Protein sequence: CASSNGQVYEQYF.

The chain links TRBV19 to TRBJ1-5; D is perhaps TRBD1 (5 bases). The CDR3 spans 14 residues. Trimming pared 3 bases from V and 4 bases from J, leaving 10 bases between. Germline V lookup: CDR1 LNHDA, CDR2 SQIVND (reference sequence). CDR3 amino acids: CASSIVGGNQPQHF. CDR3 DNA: TGTGCCAGTAGTATCGTCGGGGGGAATCAGCCCCAGCATTTT.

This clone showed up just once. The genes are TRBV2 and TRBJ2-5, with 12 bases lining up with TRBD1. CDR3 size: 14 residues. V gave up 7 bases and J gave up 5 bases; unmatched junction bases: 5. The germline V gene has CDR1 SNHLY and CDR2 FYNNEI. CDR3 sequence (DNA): TGTGCCAGCAACCGGGACAGGGGGCTGGAGACCCAGTACTTC. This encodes CASNRDRGLETQYF.

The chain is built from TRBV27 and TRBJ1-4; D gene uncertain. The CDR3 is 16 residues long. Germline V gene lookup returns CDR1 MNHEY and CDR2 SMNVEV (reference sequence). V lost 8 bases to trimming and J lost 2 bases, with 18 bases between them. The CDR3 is CASAPSRGFTNEKLFF. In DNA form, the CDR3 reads TGTGCCAGCGCACCCTCAAGAGGGTTTACTAATGAAAAACTGTTTTTT. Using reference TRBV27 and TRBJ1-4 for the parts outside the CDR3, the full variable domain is EAQVTQNPRYLITVTGKKLTVTCSQNMNHEYMSWYRQDPGLGLRQIYYSMNVEVTDKGDVPEGYKVSRKEKRNFPLILESPSPNQTSLYFCASAPSRGFTNEKLFFGSGTQLSVL.

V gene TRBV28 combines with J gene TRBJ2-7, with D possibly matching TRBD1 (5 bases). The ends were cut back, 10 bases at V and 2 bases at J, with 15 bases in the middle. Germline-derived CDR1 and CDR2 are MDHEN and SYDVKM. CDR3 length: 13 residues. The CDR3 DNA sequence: TGTGCCACCTCGGACCCAGGGCCCTACGAGCAGTACTTC. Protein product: CATSDPGPYEQYF.

The CDR3 sequence: CASSPRQESFYGYTF. CDR3 DNA: TGTGCCAGCAGCCCCCGACAGGAATCCTTCTATGGCTACACCTTC. This chain links TRBV9 with TRBJ1-2; a possible D gene is TRBD1 (6 bases). The CDR3 is made up of 15 amino acids. Between the trimmed V and J ends, which lost 4 bases and 4 bases, there was a span of 17 bases. The germline CDR1 and CDR2 sequences are SGDLS and YYNGEE. The whole variable domain, remainder taken from reference TRBV9 and TRBJ1-2, is DSGVTQTPKHLITATGQRVTLRCSPRSGDLSVYWYQQSLDQGLQFLIQYYNGEERAKGNILERFSAQQFPDLHSELNLSSLELGDSALYFCASSPRQESFYGYTFGSGTRLTVV.

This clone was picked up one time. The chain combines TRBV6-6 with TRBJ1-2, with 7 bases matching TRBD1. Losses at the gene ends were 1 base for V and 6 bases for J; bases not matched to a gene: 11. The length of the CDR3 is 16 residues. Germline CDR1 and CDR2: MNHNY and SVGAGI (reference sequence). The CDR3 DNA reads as TGTGCCAGCAGTTACTACCAGAAAGGGGGCGGCGATGGCTACACCTTC. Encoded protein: CASSYYQKGGGDGYTF.